Included here is one TCR beta chain sequence, with context. Its antigen is not identified. The sample is drawn from a study of shared clonotypes between healthy human individuals. Study observations and caveats: Sharing across several donors was seen in around 5% of naive CD4 clonotypes. Shared clonotypes across all four donors exceeded non-shared ones in generation probability. Memory subsets generally showed smaller estimated richness than naive subsets did.

Germline assignment: CDR1 SGDLS and CDR2 YYNGEE. CDR3 length: 14 residues. Trimming shortened V by 4 bases and J by 5 bases, and 15 bases separated the two germline ends. Into CD45RA+ naive and CD45RA-negative memory subsets, the CD4+ cells were split. The table came from immunoSEQ multiplex PCR; TCRdb's copy has only in-frame clones and leaves some out. This repertoire shows about 2.3 million clones, 85% to 95% found once; its top ten account for about 0.41%. The rearrangement joins TRBV9 to TRBJ1-2, with D hard to call. Sequencing was done on a sample of naive CD4+ T cells from PBMCs. Subset denoted: CD45RA+ positively selected. The receptor comes from a man younger than 35 in good health. Some clones in this sample may be carry-over from other donors' samples. CDR3 amino acids: CASSRTVGEYGYTF. CDR3 sequence (DNA): TGTGCCAGCAGCCGAACCGTCGGGGAGTATGGCTACACCTTC.